The entry below describes one T cell receptor (beta chain). Antigen: not known. The sample is drawn from a study of shared clonotypes between healthy human individuals. Study results and caveats: The study sampled only blood, and tissue repertoires likely differ. Several donors held about 4.6% of naive CD4 clonotypes in common.

Every one of the donors was a Caucasian adult that lived in Nashville, Tennessee. In the CD4+ fraction, cells were divided into CD45RA+ naive and CD45RA-negative memory subsets. Assay: immunoSEQ multiplex PCR; the TCRdb copy retains only in-frame clones and omits some. The profile shows roughly 1 million clones, roughly 75% of them singletons. This TCR was sampled from a man younger than 35 in good health. The sample taken for sequencing was memory CD4+ T cells sorted from blood. Subset specified: CD45RA-negative fraction.

The CDR3 loop is CASTRLGLAGSKFF. CDR3 coding DNA: TGTGCCAGCACCAGGCTGGGACTAGCGGGGTCTAAGTTCTTC. The rearrangement links TRBV5-8 to TRBJ2-1; TRBD2 aligns across 13 bases. Germline V gene sequence: CDR1 SGHTS, CDR2 YDEGEE. The CDR3 is made up of 14 amino acids. J lost 14 bases, V lost 6 bases, and 11 bases had no gene match. The complete variable domain, with remaining parts taken from reference TRBV5-8 and TRBJ2-1, reads EAGVTQSPTHLIKTRGQQATLRCSPISGHTSVYWYQQALGLGLQFLLWYDEGEERNRGNFPPRFSGRQFPNYSSELNVNALELEDSALYLCASTRLGLAGSKFFGPGTRLTVL.